Listed below are T cell receptor beta chains from one sample, sequenced in a study of OX40 agonist ivuxolimab in advanced cancers. Data came from immunoSEQ multiplex PCR; TCRdb stores just in-frame clones and leaves some out. The sample carries roughly 77,000 clones, 92% recorded once. The material sequenced was CD4+ or CD8+ T cells sorted from blood, taken in a trial of the OX40 agonist ivuxolimab. The source of these receptors is an adult with an advanced solid tumor such as melanoma, head and neck, liver or kidney cancer. The CDR3 runs from the conserved cysteine through the conserved F or W.

v_gene: TRBV19; j_gene: TRBJ1-4; CDR3aa: CASSSPGQINEKLFF
v_gene: TRBV7-9; j_gene: TRBJ1-3; CDR3aa: CASSSYGNTIYF
v_gene: TRBV7-3; j_gene: TRBJ2-7; CDR3aa: CASSPQNYEQYF
v_gene: TRBV6-5; j_gene: TRBJ2-7; CDR3aa: CASSPGLAGFYEQYF
v_gene: TRBV18; j_gene: TRBJ1-3; CDR3aa: CASSPPQDRAGNTIYF
v_gene: TRBV5-1; j_gene: TRBJ2-2; CDR3aa: CASSPRAAGELFF
v_gene: TRBV11-3; j_gene: TRBJ1-1; CDR3aa: CASSLDREGEAFF
v_gene: TRBV11-2; j_gene: TRBJ2-7; CDR3aa: CASSLFSGSFSEQYF
v_gene: TRBV27; j_gene: TRBJ2-5; CDR3aa: CASSPRGIQETQYF
v_gene: TRBV19; j_gene: TRBJ2-7; CDR3aa: CAPRGYSSYEQYF
v_gene: TRBV18; j_gene: TRBJ2-1; CDR3aa: CASSPIGQGIDEQFF
v_gene: TRBV2; j_gene: TRBJ1-5; CDR3aa: CASSEAGYGQPQHF
v_gene: TRBV2; j_gene: TRBJ2-5; CDR3aa: CASSALSETQYF
v_gene: TRBV25-1; j_gene: TRBJ1-4; CDR3aa: CASSEYGRDNEKLFF
v_gene: TRBV9; j_gene: TRBJ2-7; CDR3aa: CASSVGTSGRVYEQYF
v_gene: TRBV5-1; j_gene: TRBJ1-5; CDR3aa: CASSLSGVGNQPQHF
v_gene: TRBV5-4; j_gene: TRBJ2-1; CDR3aa: CASSSRTAPDNNEQFF
v_gene: TRBV10-3; j_gene: TRBJ2-6; CDR3aa: CAISEASGANVLTF
v_gene: TRBV5-1; j_gene: TRBJ2-7; CDR3aa: CASSLDGRALREQYF
v_gene: TRBV18; j_gene: TRBJ1-5; CDR3aa: CASSHEDSSNQPQHF
v_gene: TRBV11-2; j_gene: TRBJ2-1; CDR3aa: CASSLDLQGTGSYNEQFF
v_gene: TRBV30; j_gene: TRBJ2-7; CDR3aa: CAWGGVGSSYEQYF
v_gene: TRBV2; j_gene: TRBJ1-2; CDR3aa: CASTTLRGGDYGYTF
v_gene: TRBV7-3; j_gene: TRBJ2-5; CDR3aa: CASSLDGTGAQYF
v_gene: TRBV2; j_gene: TRBJ1-1; CDR3aa: CASSLNDRANTEAFF
v_gene: TRBV5-1; j_gene: TRBJ2-1; CDR3aa: CASSLEGYEQFF
v_gene: TRBV30; j_gene: TRBJ2-7; CDR3aa: CAWSQGSHEQYF
v_gene: TRBV11-3; j_gene: TRBJ2-1; CDR3aa: CASSLGGQGYNEQFF
v_gene: TRBV27; j_gene: TRBJ2-7; CDR3aa: CASRSGQGSYEQYF
v_gene: TRBV18; j_gene: TRBJ2-1; CDR3aa: CASLRGTSGVYNEQFF
v_gene: TRBV11-3; j_gene: TRBJ2-3; CDR3aa: CASSQGVGTDTQYF
v_gene: TRBV28; j_gene: TRBJ2-3; CDR3aa: CASSLDRSTDTQYF
v_gene: TRBV7-2; j_gene: TRBJ2-1; CDR3aa: CASSSPGLQHNEQFF